This is a list of T cell receptor beta chains from one sample in a study of shared clonotypes between healthy human individuals. TCRdb's copy holds only in-frame clones and misses some; the assay was immunoSEQ multiplex PCR. Here the sample spans some 1.4 million clones, approximately 97% being singletons. The source material was naive CD4+ T cells sorted from blood. The receptors come from a man in his thirties or forties in good health. CDR3s leave out the opening cysteine and the closing phenylalanine or tryptophan. Size is omitted from some rows. Given values are once, few, many or a class for expanded clones.

j_gene,abundance,v_gene,CDR3aa
TRBJ1-5,.,TRBV7-9,ASSLIGTGYSGNQPQH
TRBJ2-5,.,TRBV9,ASSVEQGAVGETQY
TRBJ1-1,.,TRBV19,ASNSHRENTEAF
TRBJ2-1,.,TRBV5-1,ASTAGSAYNEQF
TRBJ1-1,once,TRBV18,ASSPQSIGLNTEAF
TRBJ1-2,.,TRBV4-2,ASSQGLRTSEGYT
TRBJ2-7,.,TRBV6-1,ASSLPYEQY
TRBJ2-1,.,TRBV6-6,ASRRGTNEQF
TRBJ2-5,.,TRBV27,ASSLFGKQETQY
TRBJ2-3,.,TRBV18,ASSPSSGTDTQY
TRBJ1-2,.,TRBV7-9,ASSFPSGGANYGYT
TRBJ2-7,once,TRBV18,ASSPEYRGTSYEQY
TRBJ1-3,.,TRBV7-9,ASSQAGRDGNTIY
TRBJ2-6,once,TRBV27,ASSLVRDLLSSGANVLT
TRBJ1-2,once,TRBV15,ATSGQGAANYGYT